Below, 23 T cell receptor beta chains from the same sample are listed, as sequenced in a study of cytomegalovirus exposure and HLA in healthy donors. The PCR employed 60 Vbeta primers together with 13 Jbeta primers. Measured with immunoSEQ multiplex PCR; TCRdb has only the in-frame clones, and not every one. The repertoire has some 170,000 clones, approximately 76% of them found once; the top ten carry 1.3% to 1.5%. Source material: PBMCs. These receptor sequences come from a man between 60 and 75 years old in good health and CMV-seronegative.

This clone turned up a few times. The CDR3 region has the DNA TGTGCCAGCACCTACGCGGGTGGCGAGGGTCTGGCGCCGTTCTTC. Amino acid sequence: CASTYAGGEGLAPFF. This chain links TRBV7-9 with TRBJ2-1, with D possibly TRBD2 on 5 matching bases. This CDR3 is 15 amino acids long. Germline V CDR1 and CDR2: SEHNR, FQNEAQ (reference sequence). V gave up 7 bases and J gave up 15 bases, with 28 bases separating them.

In this sample, this clone turned up a few times. V gene TRBV19 combines with J gene TRBJ2-1; possible D gene TRBD1, 6 bases. V lost 8 bases, J lost 5 bases, and 13 bases lay in between. The CDR3 is 13 amino acids. Germline V lookup: CDR1 LNHDA, CDR2 SQIVND (reference sequence). The DNA of the CDR3 is TGTGCCAGTGGACCCGGGACACACAATGAGCAGTTCTTC. This codes for CASGPGTHNEQFF.

The chain has TRBV5-1 and TRBJ2-7; D is possibly TRBD2 (5 bases). CDR3 length equals 13 residues. Germline V gene lookup returns CDR1 SGHRS and CDR2 YFSETQ. Trimming shortened V by 0 bases and J by 7 bases, and 11 bases separated the two germline ends. The CDR3 loop is CASSLETTVEQYF. CDR3 DNA: TGCGCCAGCAGCTTGGAGACTACGGTGGAGCAGTACTTC.

Here the CDR3 DNA reads TGTGCCAGCAGCGTACAGGGGATCGCAGATACGCAGTATTTT. Its translation: CASSVQGIADTQYF. The gene calls are TRBV9 and TRBJ2-3, with D perhaps TRBD1 (6 bases). The CDR3 totals 14 residues. The V gene lost 1 base and the J gene lost 4 bases, with 10 bases spanning the gap. CDR1 and CDR2 from the germline V gene are SGDLS and YYNGEE.

The chain uses TRBV19 and TRBJ1-4, with 7 bases lining up with TRBD1. The junction had 10 bases not matched to a gene; V was cut back by 7 bases and J by 5 bases. Per the germline V gene, CDR1 is LNHDA and CDR2 is SQIVND (reference sequence). This CDR3 comprises 15 residues. CDR3 amino acids: CASKDRDSQNEKLFF. The CDR3 nucleotides are TGTGCCAGTAAAGATCGGGACAGCCAAAATGAAAAACTGTTTTTT.

A remark on this clone: The same CDR3 is also encoded by other DNA sequences in this sample. The rearrangement links TRBV29-1 to TRBJ2-7; 8 bases match TRBD1. The germline V gene has CDR1 SQVTM and CDR2 ANQGSEA. This CDR3 has 14 amino acids. V lost 3 bases to trimming and J lost 0 bases; unmatched junction nucleotides: 4. Here the CDR3 DNA reads TGCAGCGTTGACGGACAGGGTGGCTCCTACGAGCAGTACTTC. Encoded protein: CSVDGQGGSYEQYF.

The V and J genes are TRBV6-6 and TRBJ2-7; 12 positions agree with TRBD1. CDR3 size: 15 residues. Per germline, CDR1 MNHNY and CDR2 SVGAGI (reference sequence). J was trimmed by 7 bases and V by 5 bases; bases with no gene match: 9. CDR3 coding DNA: TGTGCCAGCAGTCCCCCGGGACAGGGGGCAAAAGAGCAGTACTTC. This sequence encodes CASSPPGQGAKEQYF.

This chain uses TRBV5-8 with TRBJ2-7; D perhaps matches TRBD1 (5 bases). From germline, CDR1 is SGHTS and CDR2 YDEGEE. The CDR3 is 14 amino acids. The V gene lost 1 base and the J gene lost 4 bases, with 12 bases spanning the gap. The CDR3, as DNA: TGTGCCAGCAGCTTGAGGGGCGTCCAGTACGAGCAGTACTTC. This gives the protein CASSLRGVQYEQYF.

This clone was seen a handful of times. V and J are TRBV5-1 and TRBJ1-4; TRBD1 matches at 7 bases. Germline V gene sequence: CDR1 SGHRS, CDR2 YFSETQ. This CDR3 spans 15 amino acids. The V segment lost 0 bases and the J segment 4 bases; nucleotides outside the gene matches: 3. CDR3 nucleotides: TGCGCCAGCAGCTTGGGGGGACAGATTAATGAAAAACTGTTTTTT. It encodes CASSLGGQINEKLFF.

The chain uses TRBV10-2 and TRBJ1-2; 8 nucleotides align to TRBD1. Germline V gives CDR1 WSHSY, CDR2 SAAADI. The CDR3 covers 14 residues. V was pared by 6 bases and J by 4 bases, with 7 bases of the junction left unmatched. The CDR3 protein is CASSEQGDGYGYTF. The CDR3 nucleotides are TGCGCCAGCAGCGAACAGGGGGACGGCTATGGCTACACCTTC.

The V gene is TRBV7-2, the J gene TRBJ2-5; maybe TRBD1 (5 bases). This CDR3 has 15 residues. The germline V gene has CDR1 SGHTA and CDR2 FQGNSA. V lost 1 base and J 2 bases, leaving 11 bases between the germline ends. CDR3 bases: TGTGCCAGCAGCTTAGTCGGTACAGGACAAGAGACCCAGTACTTC. Protein: CASSLVGTGQETQYF.

A word on this clone: An end of the junction does not agree with germline; a read error may underlie this. This chain links TRBV10-3 with TRBJ2-7; a possible D gene is TRBD2 (6 bases). Per germline, CDR1 ENHRY and CDR2 SYGVKD. The CDR3 contains 11 residues. CDR3 amino acids: CAISRGGTANF. CDR3 nucleotide sequence: TGTGCCATCTCCCGGGGCGGGACCGCTAACTTC.

V and J are TRBV5-8 and TRBJ2-4; the match to TRBD2 covers 8 bases. Per germline, CDR1 SGHTS and CDR2 YDEGEE. Trimming removed 3 bases from V and 9 bases from J; junction bases left unmatched: 8. The CDR3 has 14 amino acids. The CDR3 reads CASSYRTSPSIQYF. CDR3 DNA: TGTGCCAGCAGCTACCGGACTAGCCCTAGCATTCAGTACTTC.

The chain carries TRBV7-8 and TRBJ2-5; 13 bases agree with TRBD2. Germline CDR1 is SGHVS and CDR2 is FQNEAQ. The CDR3 extends over 16 amino acids. Trimming at V came to 1 base and at J to 1 base, leaving 0 bases not matched to a gene. The CDR3 nucleotides are TGTGCCAGCAGCTTAGGGACTAGCGGGAGCCAAGAGACCCAGTACTTC. Its protein product is CASSLGTSGSQETQYF. The full variable domain, in which reference TRBV7-8 and TRBJ2-5 provide the parts outside the CDR3, is GAGVSQSPRYKVAKRGQDVALRCDPISGHVSLFWYQQALGQGPEFLTYFQNEAQLDKSGLPSDRFFAERPEGSVSTLKIQRTQQEDSAVYLCASSLGTSGSQETQYFGPGTRLLVL.

This clone was observed once. The chain carries TRBV5-1 and TRBJ1-4, with D tentatively TRBD1 (5 bases). V lost 4 bases and J 0 bases, leaving 7 bases between the germline ends. The CDR3 loop spans 14 amino acids. Per germline, CDR1 SGHRS and CDR2 YFSETQ. This CDR3 reads CASSEDTTNEKLFF. In nucleotides, the CDR3 is TGCGCCAGCAGCGAGGACACAACTAATGAAAAACTGTTTTTT.

This chain connects TRBV5-1 to TRBJ1-1, with D tentatively TRBD1 (6 bases). Germline V CDR1 and CDR2: SGHRS, YFSETQ. The ends were cut back, 1 base at V and 10 bases at J, with 20 bases in the middle. CDR3 length equals 15 residues. The CDR3 loop reads CASSLMAGEGLRAFF. For the CDR3, the DNA is TGCGCCAGCAGCTTGATGGCAGGGGAGGGGTTGAGAGCTTTCTTT.

The DNA of the CDR3 is TGTGCCAGCAGCCCGAGGACTAGCGGGGGACTAAGCACAGATACGCAGTATTTT. Translation gives CASSPRTSGGLSTDTQYF. The rearrangement uses TRBV7-8 and TRBJ2-3; 13 bases map to TRBD2. Looked up from germline, CDR1 is SGHVS and CDR2 is FQNEAQ. After removal of 5 bases from V and 0 bases from J, the junction contained 8 bases not matched to a gene. This CDR3 has 18 residues.

The chain uses TRBV4-1 and TRBJ2-7, with D possibly matching TRBD2 (5 bases). The CDR3 sequence is 16 residues long. V was pared by 0 bases and J by 1 base, with 13 bases between. The germline gives CDR1 MGHRA, CDR2 YSYEKL. The CDR3 region has the DNA TGCGCCAGCAGCCAAGAGCTAGCACAATCATCCTACGAGCAGTACTTC. It encodes CASSQELAQSSYEQYF.

This clone has a single count. Other nucleotide sequences in the sample specify the same CDR3. V usage is TRBV30 and J usage is TRBJ1-2; 8 bases map to TRBD1. V was clipped by 3 bases and J by 5 bases; unmatched bases: 5. Germline V gives CDR1 GTSNPN, CDR2 SVGIG (reference sequence). The length of the CDR3 is 13 residues. The CDR3 region is CAWSRDRPYGYTF. The CDR3 nucleotides are TGTGCCTGGAGCAGGGACAGGCCTTATGGCTACACCTTC.

Note on this clone: Germline and junction disagree at one end, which may indicate a read error. The CDR3 DNA follows: TGTTCCAGCAGCTCTGGACAGGGGAGGGGGAACATTCAGTACTTC. Its protein is CSSSSGQGRGNIQYF. The V call is TRBV7-9, the J call TRBJ2-4; 9 bases align to TRBD1. The CDR3 has 15 amino acids. CDR1 SEHNR and CDR2 FQNEAQ come from the germline V gene (reference sequence).

The table lists this clone with a count of one. The J gene is TRBJ2-7, the V gene TRBV7-8; D is uncertain. CDR1 and CDR2 from the germline V gene are SGHVS and FQNEAQ. V was pared by 5 bases and J by 0 bases, with 11 bases between. CDR3 length: 14 amino acids. CDR3 nucleotides: TGTGCCAGCAGCCCCGTCCCGAGCTCCTACGAGCAGTACTTC. As protein: CASSPVPSSYEQYF.

This clone has a handful of counts. The rearrangement links TRBV7-6 to TRBJ2-7; a weak D match, TRBD2 (6 bases). V gave up 1 base and J gave up 5 bases, with 15 bases separating them. There are 15 residues in the CDR3. Germline CDR1 SGHVS, CDR2 FNYEAQ. The CDR3 DNA reads TGTGCCAGCAGCTTAGTCCCCGGGAGAGGGGACGAGCAGTACTTC. It is translated as CASSLVPGRGDEQYF.

V gene TRBV7-2 combines with J gene TRBJ2-7, with 8 bases aligning to TRBD1. The CDR3 has 15 amino acids. After removal of 3 bases from V and 3 bases from J, the junction contained 7 bases not matched to a gene. Per germline, CDR1 SGHTA and CDR2 FQGNSA. DNA of the CDR3: TGTGCCAGCAGCTTCTCAGGGGGCTGGGGCTACGAGCAGTACTTC. Translating it yields CASSFSGGWGYEQYF.